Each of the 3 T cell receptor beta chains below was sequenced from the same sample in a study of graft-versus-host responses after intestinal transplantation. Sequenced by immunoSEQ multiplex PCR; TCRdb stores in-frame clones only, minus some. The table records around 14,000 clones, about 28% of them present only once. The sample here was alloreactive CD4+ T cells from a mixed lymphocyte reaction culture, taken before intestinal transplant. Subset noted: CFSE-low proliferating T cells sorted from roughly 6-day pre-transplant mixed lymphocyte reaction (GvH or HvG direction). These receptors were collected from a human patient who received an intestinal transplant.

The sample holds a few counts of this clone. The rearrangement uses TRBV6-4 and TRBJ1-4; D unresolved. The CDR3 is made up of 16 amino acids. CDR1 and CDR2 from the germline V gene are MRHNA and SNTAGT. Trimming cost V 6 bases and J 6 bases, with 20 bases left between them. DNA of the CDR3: TGTGCCAGCAGCCCCAGAACTGCGCCAAGAGATGAAAAACTGTTTTTT. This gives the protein CASSPRTAPRDEKLFF.

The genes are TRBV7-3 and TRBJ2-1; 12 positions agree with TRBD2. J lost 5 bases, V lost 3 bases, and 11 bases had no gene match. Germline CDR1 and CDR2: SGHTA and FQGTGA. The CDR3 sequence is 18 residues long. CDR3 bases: TGTGCCAGCAGCTTTTATCCCGGGGCTAGCGGGAGGGACAATGAGCAGTTCTTC. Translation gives CASSFYPGASGRDNEQFF.

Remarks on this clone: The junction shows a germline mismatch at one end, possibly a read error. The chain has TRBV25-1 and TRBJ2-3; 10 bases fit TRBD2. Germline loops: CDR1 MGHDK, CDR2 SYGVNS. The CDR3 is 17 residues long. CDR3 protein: CASSELGLASLTGTQYF. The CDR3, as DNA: TGTGCCAGCAGTGAATTGGGACTAGCGAGTCTCACAGGTACGCAGTATTTT.